This paragraph reports one T cell receptor beta chain. Its antigen remains unidentified. Other nucleotide sequences from this sample produce the same CDR3. These data come from a study of beta chain features in type 1 diabetes. Overall study results and limits: Moderately but significantly shorter TCRB CDR3s were found in Type 1 diabetes patients in all four CD4+ subsets. Using cDNA template may skew counts toward highly expressing activated cells. PCR might favor shorter templates, but any such skew would affect patients and controls equally.

The authors reverse transcribed all of the isolated RNA, so sequencing captured expressed TCRB transcripts. The average output of naive, central memory and regulatory T cell samples was several million reads. Sequenced by immunoSEQ multiplex PCR; TCRdb stores in-frame clones only, minus some. The sample includes 250,000 or so clones, approximately 15% of them seen just once. The CDR3 contains 15 residues. Germline-derived CDR1 and CDR2 are SGHRS and YFSETQ. The J segment lost 0 bases and the V segment lost 0 bases, leaving 2 bases of the junction unmatched. Sorting that relied on CD45RO/CCR7/CD25/CD127/CD95/CD27 yielded CD4+ naive, central memory, regulatory and stem cell-like memory cells.

The clonotype originates from a man aged 25 to 40 with type 1 diabetes. The V and J genes are TRBV5-1 and TRBJ1-2, with 7 bases fitting TRBD1. Specimen: naive CD4+ T cells from blood. The CDR3 region has the DNA TGCGCCAGCAGCTTGGGAGGGACAGCTAACTATGGCTACACCTTC. Translation gives CASSLGGTANYGYTF.